The T cell receptor beta chain described here comes from a study of T cell responses to AZD1222 COVID-19 vaccine. General study findings and limits: The sample set comprised mostly white British donors with more females, and clonal diversity was possibly underestimated. Variant regions that are unmutated are reportedly the target of nearly half of spike-specific TCRs. Vaccination with two AZD1222 doses was followed by a rise in Spike-specific TCR breadth and depth.

Trimming removed 1 base from V and 8 bases from J, with 17 bases in between. CDR3 size: 15 residues. Per the germline V gene, CDR1 is LGHDT and CDR2 is YNNKEL (reference sequence). The table came from immunoSEQ multiplex PCR; TCRdb's copy has only in-frame clones and leaves some out. This table holds nearly 110,000 clones, 85% to 95% found once. A note on this clone: The target antigen is unknown.

The receptor comes from an adult who received the AZD1222 COVID-19 vaccine. The chain combines TRBV3-1 (or the pseudogene TRBV3-2) with TRBJ1-2; D may be TRBD1 (6 bases). The starting material was peripheral blood, obtained 28 days after the second AZD1222 dose. Here the CDR3 reads CASSQGFGTLLGYTF. The CDR3 DNA reads TGTGCCAGCAGCCAAGGGTTCGGGACATTACTAGGCTACACCTTC.